The 28 T cell receptor beta chains presented below share a single source sample, sequenced in a study of blood T cell repertoires in COVID-19. Data came from immunoSEQ multiplex PCR; TCRdb stores just in-frame clones and leaves some out. Among under 200,000 clones listed, about three quarters were seen once. The specimen sequenced was peripheral blood. The source is a man between 60 and 70 years old with acute or convalescent COVID-19.

J is TRBJ2-3 and V is TRBV2; D is undetermined. With 1 base removed from V and 4 bases from J, the gap between germline ends came to 9 bases. The CDR3 is 14 amino acids. Looked up from germline, CDR1 is SNHLY and CDR2 is FYNNEI. CDR3 sequence reads: CASSEGLPPDTQYF. CDR3 nucleotides: TGTGCCAGCAGTGAAGGTCTCCCCCCAGATACGCAGTATTTT. Full variable domain (remainder filled in from reference TRBV2 and TRBJ2-3): EPEVTQTPSHQVTQMGQEVILRCVPISNHLYFYWYRQILGQKVEFLVSFYNNEISEKSEIFDDQFSVERPDGSNFTLKIRSTKLEDSAMYFCASSEGLPPDTQYFGPGTRLTVL.

The chain has TRBV10-3 and TRBJ2-5, with TRBD2 matching over 9 bases. This CDR3 contains 15 residues. Unmatched junction bases numbered 6, after V lost 3 bases and J lost 4 bases. Germline-derived CDR1 and CDR2 are ENHRY and SYGVKD. The CDR3 nucleotides are TGTGCCATCAGTGACGGCGGGGGGGTGAGAGAGACCCAGTACTTC. The encoded protein is CAISDGGGVRETQYF.

The chain links TRBV9 to TRBJ2-1, with TRBD1 matching 9 bases. CDR1 SGDLS and CDR2 YYNGEE come from the germline V gene. The CDR3 spans 16 residues. V lost 4 bases, J lost 2 bases, and 7 bases stayed unmatched. The CDR3 is CASSQTGTGTYNEQFF. CDR3 nucleotide sequence: TGTGCCAGCAGCCAAACCGGGACAGGGACCTACAATGAGCAGTTCTTC.

This clone was detected a few times. The CDR3 here is CASSRRLAGNNEQFF. The CDR3 nucleotides are TGCGCCAGCAGCCGTCGACTAGCGGGGAACAATGAGCAGTTCTTC. The rearrangement joins TRBV4-1 to TRBJ2-1; 11 bases agree with TRBD2. J lost 5 bases, V lost 4 bases, and 4 bases had no gene match. Germline loops: CDR1 MGHRA, CDR2 YSYEKL. This CDR3 has 15 amino acids.

Comment on this clone: This CDR3 is also generated by other DNA sequences in the sample. The rearrangement uses TRBV19 and TRBJ2-7; the D gene is possibly TRBD1 (5 bases). The CDR3 contains 13 residues. Germline CDR1 is LNHDA and CDR2 is SQIVND (reference sequence). Trimming removed 1 base from V and 3 bases from J, with 7 bases in between. The CDR3 DNA is TGTGCCAGTAGTATAGGCCAGGGCTACGAGCAGTACTTC. Its translation: CASSIGQGYEQYF. The full variable domain, in which reference TRBV19 and TRBJ2-7 provide the parts outside the CDR3, is DGGITQSPKYLFRKEGQNVTLSCEQNLNHDAMYWYRQDPGQGLRLIYYSQIVNDFQKGDIAEGYSVSREKKESFPLTVTSAQKNPTAFYLCASSIGQGYEQYFGPGTRLTVT.

This rearrangement joins TRBV12-3 or TRBV12-4 to TRBJ1-1; TRBD1 is a possible D gene (5 bases). The CDR3 is 11 residues long. Trimming removed 9 bases from V and 8 bases from J, with 13 bases in between. The CDR3 loop is CASRGYREAFF. The CDR3, as DNA: TGTGCCAGTCGGGGGTACCGCGAAGCTTTCTTT.

This clone was recorded only once. The chain uses TRBV9 and TRBJ1-4, with 9 bases that match TRBD1. The J segment lost 6 bases and the V segment lost 3 bases, leaving 3 bases of the junction unmatched. Per germline, CDR1 SGDLS and CDR2 YYNGEE. The CDR3 has 14 residues. The CDR3 region has the DNA TGTGCCAGCAGCGGGGGACAGGGTTATGAAAAACTGTTTTTT. Protein sequence: CASSGGQGYEKLFF.

This clone has just a few counts. The CDR3 reads CASSLAPGGTEAFF. CDR3 sequence (DNA): TGTGCCAGCAGCTTAGCCCCAGGGGGAACTGAAGCTTTCTTT. This chain joins TRBV11-1 and TRBJ1-1; 7 positions agree with TRBD1. Germline CDR1 reads SGHAT; CDR2 reads FQDESV (reference sequence). The V gene end was trimmed by 0 bases and the J gene end by 5 bases; junction bases not matched to a gene: 3. This CDR3 spans 14 amino acids.

The J gene is TRBJ1-5, the V gene TRBV10-3, with unresolved D. Germline CDR1 is ENHRY and CDR2 is SYGVKD. Trimming took off 0 bases at V and 9 bases at J, with 15 bases between the two ends. The CDR3 sequence is 15 residues long. DNA for the CDR3: TGTGCCATCAGTGAGTCCGGAGGGCAAGGAAGGCCCCAGCATTTT. This sequence encodes CAISESGGQGRPQHF.

V is TRBV7-3 and J is TRBJ2-3; 7 bases align to TRBD2. This CDR3 is built from 15 residues. V shed 3 bases, J shed 3 bases, and the junction held 6 bases outside the gene matches. Per germline, CDR1 SGHTA and CDR2 FQGTGA. CDR3 residues: CASSFGGGVTDTQYF. CDR3 bases: TGTGCCAGCAGCTTCGGCGGGGGAGTTACAGATACGCAGTATTTT.

The gene calls are TRBV2 and TRBJ1-5; D gene unclear. This CDR3 is built from 14 residues. Per germline, CDR1 SNHLY and CDR2 FYNNEI. V was clipped by 1 base and J by 6 bases, with 10 bases between them. CDR3 sequence (DNA): TGTGCCAGCAGTGAAGGGTACGGGGTTCAGCCCCAGCATTTT. Amino acids: CASSEGYGVQPQHF.

The CDR3 reads CACQLGTDYGYTF. The CDR3 coding sequence is TGTGCCTGTCAACTCGGGACAGACTATGGCTACACCTTC. This chain links TRBV30 with TRBJ1-2; TRBD1 aligns across 7 bases. The V segment lost 6 bases and the J segment 3 bases; nucleotides outside the gene matches: 7. The CDR3 length is 13 residues. The germline V gene encodes CDR1 GTSNPN and CDR2 SVGIG (reference sequence). Variable domain in full (rest from reference TRBV30 and TRBJ1-2): SQTIHQWPATLVQPVGSPLSLECTVEGTSNPNLYWYRQAAGRGLQLLFYSVGIGQISSEVPQNLSASRPQDRQFILSSKKLLLSDSGFYLCACQLGTDYGYTFGSGTRLTVV.

The genes are TRBV7-8 and TRBJ2-7, with D maybe TRBD2 (5 bases). CDR1 and CDR2 from the germline V gene are SGHVS and FQNEAQ. V gave up 1 base and J gave up 2 bases, with 9 bases separating them. The CDR3 spans 14 residues. CDR3 sequence (DNA): TGTGCCAGCAGCTTAGGCGGGTCTACCTACGAGCAGTACTTC. It yields the protein CASSLGGSTYEQYF.

The rearrangement uses TRBV7-3 and TRBJ2-1; TRBD2 matches at 10 bases. J lost 4 bases, V lost 4 bases, and 4 bases had no gene match. The V gene's germline CDR1 is SGHTA and CDR2 FQGTGA. The CDR3 extends over 15 amino acids. CDR3 sequence reads: CASSSTSGEYNEQFF. Here the CDR3 DNA reads TGTGCCAGCAGCTCTACTAGCGGGGAGTACAATGAGCAGTTCTTC.

V gene TRBV18 combines with J gene TRBJ1-2, with TRBD1 identical over 11 bases. CDR1 is KGHSH, CDR2 LQKENI, per germline. The CDR3 extends over 13 amino acids. The trim removed 6 bases at V and 8 bases at J, leaving 5 bases unmatched. DNA for the CDR3: TGTGCCAGCTCCCGGACAGGGGGCGGGGGCTACACCTTC. Amino acid sequence: CASSRTGGGGYTF.

This chain uses TRBV7-3 with TRBJ2-7, with 7 positions matching TRBD1. V trimming: 6 bases; J trimming: 6 bases; junction bases outside the gene matches: 11. The V gene's germline CDR1 is SGHTA and CDR2 FQGTGA. The CDR3 is 14 amino acids. In nucleotides, the CDR3 is TGTGCCAGCAGGAACCCGGGACAGTGGGGCGAGCAGTACTTC. It yields the protein CASRNPGQWGEQYF.

The chain couples TRBV6-5 to TRBJ1-3, with D unclear. Germline loops: CDR1 MNHEY, CDR2 SVGAGI. Trimming took 10 bases from V and 2 from J, leaving 12 bases between them. CDR3 length: 13 amino acids. The CDR3 protein is CATLFVTGNTIYF. The CDR3 DNA reads as TGTGCCACCCTATTCGTTACTGGAAACACCATATATTTT.

J is TRBJ1-6 and V is TRBV11-2; 9 bases agree with TRBD1. This CDR3 comprises 16 residues. V shed 5 bases, J shed 2 bases, and the junction held 4 bases outside the gene matches. Germline CDR1 is SGHAT and CDR2 is FQNNGV. The CDR3 nucleotides are TGTGCCAGCAGCCCTGGACAGGGGACCTATAATTCACCCCTCCACTTT. Residues: CASSPGQGTYNSPLHF. The whole variable domain, filled in from reference TRBV11-2 and TRBJ1-6, reads EAGVAQSPRYKIIEKRQSVAFWCNPISGHATLYWYQQILGQGPKLLIQFQNNGVVDDSQLPKDRFSAERLKGVDSTLKIQPAKLEDSAVYLCASSPGQGTYNSPLHFGNGTRLTVT.

The V call is TRBV4-1, the J call TRBJ1-1; TRBD1 aligns across 10 bases. The length of the CDR3 is 17 residues. The V gene's germline CDR1 is MGHRA and CDR2 YSYEKL. The trim removed 6 bases at V and 0 bases at J, leaving 10 bases unmatched. Here the CDR3 DNA reads TGCGCCAGCAGACAGCTTCCGGGACAGGGGATGAACACTGAAGCTTTCTTT. It codes for CASRQLPGQGMNTEAFF.

The rearrangement links TRBV9 to TRBJ1-4; tentative D call: TRBD1 (5 bases). V lost 4 bases and J 5 bases, leaving 12 bases between the germline ends. CDR1 is SGDLS, CDR2 YYNGEE, per germline. This CDR3 spans 14 amino acids. CDR3: CASSPQGRNEKLFF. The CDR3 nucleotides read TGTGCCAGCAGCCCCCAGGGCCGGAATGAAAAACTGTTTTTT.

This CDR3 is CASSRLGGTDTQYF. The CDR3 nucleotides read TGTGCCAGCAGCCGGTTGGGGGGAACAGATACGCAGTATTTT. This chain connects TRBV7-2 to TRBJ2-3; TRBD2 is a possible D gene (6 bases). The V end lost 5 bases, the J end lost 3 bases, and 12 bases lay between the germline ends. The length of the CDR3 is 14 residues. Germline V lookup: CDR1 SGHTA, CDR2 FQGNSA.

The chain joins TRBV11-3 to TRBJ2-4, with D tentatively TRBD2 (5 bases). The germline gives CDR1 SGHNT, CDR2 YENEEA. Trimming took off 0 bases at V and 4 bases at J, with 13 bases between the two ends. The CDR3 spans 16 residues. CDR3 sequence (DNA): TGTGCCAGCAGCTTAGATAGTACGGGGTGGAAAAACATTCAGTACTTC. This gives the protein CASSLDSTGWKNIQYF.

V usage is TRBV6-5 and J usage is TRBJ1-6; D perhaps matches TRBD1 (5 bases). Trimming took off 6 bases at V and 5 bases at J, with 14 bases between the two ends. CDR3 length: 15 residues. The germline V gene encodes CDR1 MNHEY and CDR2 SVGAGI. CDR3 sequence (DNA): TGTGCCAGCAGGGGGACCGGGGGGAATAATTCACCCCTCCACTTT. The encoded protein is CASRGTGGNNSPLHF.

The rearrangement joins TRBV19 to TRBJ2-4, with 9 bases lining up with TRBD1. Per the germline V gene, CDR1 is LNHDA and CDR2 is SQIVND (reference sequence). V was clipped by 5 bases and J by 1 base; unmatched bases: 12. The CDR3 is 18 amino acids. CDR3 DNA sequence: TGTGCCAGTAGTCGGACAGGGGAGGGTTCAGTGGCCAAAAACATTCAGTACTTC. It specifies CASSRTGEGSVAKNIQYF.

This clone was seen a single time. The chain is built from TRBV3-1 (or the pseudogene TRBV3-2) and TRBJ1-1; D is ambiguous. Trimming cost V 1 base and J 4 bases, with 7 bases left between them. Germline lookup yields CDR1 LGHDT and CDR2 YNNKEL (reference sequence). The CDR3 loop spans 13 amino acids. CDR3 region: CASSQVQLTEAFF. In DNA form, the CDR3 reads TGTGCCAGCAGCCAAGTTCAACTCACTGAAGCTTTCTTT.

The gene calls are TRBV9 and TRBJ2-5; D might be TRBD2 (6 bases). Germline CDR1 is SGDLS and CDR2 is YYNGEE. The CDR3 consists of 14 residues. Trimming shortened V by 5 bases and J by 5 bases, and 16 bases separated the two germline ends. The chain's CDR3 is CASSAGGAGETQYF. DNA for the CDR3: TGTGCCAGCAGTGCAGGAGGGGCAGGGGAGACCCAGTACTTC.

The V and J genes are TRBV19 and TRBJ2-7; TRBD1 matches 9 bases. With 5 bases clipped from V and 2 bases from J, the junction kept 4 bases outside the gene matches. CDR1 is LNHDA, CDR2 SQIVND, per germline (reference sequence). This CDR3 has 14 amino acids. For the CDR3, the DNA is TGTGCCAGTAGTGCCAGGACAGGGGCCTACGAGCAGTACTTC. It is translated as CASSARTGAYEQYF.

The V call is TRBV27, the J call TRBJ1-5, with TRBD1 as a possible D gene (5 bases). The V end was cut by 2 bases, the J end by 3 bases, with 8 bases between. Germline CDR1 and CDR2: MNHEY and SMNVEV (reference sequence). This CDR3 is built from 14 residues. The CDR3 loop is CASSLQGINQPQHF. CDR3 coding DNA: TGTGCCAGCAGTTTACAGGGAATCAATCAGCCCCAGCATTTT.